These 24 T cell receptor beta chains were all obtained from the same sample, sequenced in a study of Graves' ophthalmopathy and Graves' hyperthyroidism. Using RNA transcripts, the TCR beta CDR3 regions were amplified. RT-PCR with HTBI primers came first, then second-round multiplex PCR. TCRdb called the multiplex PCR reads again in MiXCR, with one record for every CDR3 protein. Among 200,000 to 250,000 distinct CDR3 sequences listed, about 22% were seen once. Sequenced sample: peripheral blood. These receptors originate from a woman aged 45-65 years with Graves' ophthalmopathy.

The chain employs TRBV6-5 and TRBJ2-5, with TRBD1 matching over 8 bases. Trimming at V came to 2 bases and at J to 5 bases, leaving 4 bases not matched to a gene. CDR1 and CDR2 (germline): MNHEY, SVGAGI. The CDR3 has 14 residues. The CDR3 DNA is TGTGCCAGCAGTTACGGGGGACAGGCGGAGACCCAGTACTTC. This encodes CASSYGGQAETQYF.

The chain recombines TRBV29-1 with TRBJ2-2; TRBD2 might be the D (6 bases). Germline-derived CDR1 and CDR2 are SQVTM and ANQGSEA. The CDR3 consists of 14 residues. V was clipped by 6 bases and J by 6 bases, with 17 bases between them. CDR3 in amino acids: CSVLAGLGAGELFF. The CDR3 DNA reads TGCAGCGTCTTGGCGGGGCTCGGTGCCGGGGAGCTGTTTTTT.

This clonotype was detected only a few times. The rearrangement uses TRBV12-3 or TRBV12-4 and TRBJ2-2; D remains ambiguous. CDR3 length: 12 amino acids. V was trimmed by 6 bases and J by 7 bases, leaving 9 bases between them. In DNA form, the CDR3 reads TGTGCCAGCAGCCGTACGGGCGGGGAGCTGTTTTTT. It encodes CASSRTGGELFF.

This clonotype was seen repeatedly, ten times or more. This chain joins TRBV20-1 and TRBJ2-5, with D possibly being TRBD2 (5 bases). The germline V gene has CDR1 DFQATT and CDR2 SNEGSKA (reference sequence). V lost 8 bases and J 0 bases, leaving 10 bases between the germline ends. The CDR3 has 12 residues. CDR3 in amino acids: CSSQRNQETQYF. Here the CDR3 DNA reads TGCAGTTCCCAGCGGAACCAAGAGACCCAGTACTTC.

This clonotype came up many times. Here the CDR3 reads CATNAGTPSNQPQHF. The CDR3 coding sequence is TGTGCCACTAACGCCGGGACACCAAGCAATCAGCCCCAGCATTTT. The genes are TRBV7-3 and TRBJ1-5, with D tentatively TRBD1 (6 bases). The germline CDR1 and CDR2 sequences are SGHTA and FQGTGA. The CDR3 spans 15 residues. V lost 10 bases, J lost 1 base, and 17 bases lay in between.

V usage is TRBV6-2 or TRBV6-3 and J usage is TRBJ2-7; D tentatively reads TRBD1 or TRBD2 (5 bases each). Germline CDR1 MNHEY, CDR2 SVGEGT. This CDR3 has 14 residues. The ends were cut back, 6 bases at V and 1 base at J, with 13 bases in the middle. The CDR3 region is CASRHPGRSYEQYF. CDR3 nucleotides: TGTGCCAGCAGGCATCCGGGACGATCCTACGAGCAGTACTTC.

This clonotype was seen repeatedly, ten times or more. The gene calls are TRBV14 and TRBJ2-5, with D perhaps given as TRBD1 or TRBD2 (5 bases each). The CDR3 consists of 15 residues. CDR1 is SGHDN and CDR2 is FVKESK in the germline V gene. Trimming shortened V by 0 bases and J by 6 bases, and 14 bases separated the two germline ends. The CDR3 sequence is CASSQDLGPIKTQYF. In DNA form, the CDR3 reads TGTGCCAGCAGCCAAGATTTGGGACCCATTAAGACCCAGTACTTC. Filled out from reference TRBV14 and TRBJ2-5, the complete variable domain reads EAGVTQFPSHSVIEKGQTVTLRCDPISGHDNLYWYRRVMGKEIKFLLHFVKESKQDESGMPNNRFLAERTGGTYSTLKVQPAELEDSGVYFCASSQDLGPIKTQYFGPGTRLLVL.

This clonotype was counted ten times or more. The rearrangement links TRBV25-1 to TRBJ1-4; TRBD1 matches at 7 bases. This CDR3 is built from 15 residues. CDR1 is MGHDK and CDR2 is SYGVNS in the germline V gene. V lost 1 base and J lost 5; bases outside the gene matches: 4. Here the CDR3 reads CASSEWGQKNEKLFF. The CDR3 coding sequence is TGTGCCAGCAGTGAATGGGGACAGAAGAATGAAAAACTGTTTTTT.

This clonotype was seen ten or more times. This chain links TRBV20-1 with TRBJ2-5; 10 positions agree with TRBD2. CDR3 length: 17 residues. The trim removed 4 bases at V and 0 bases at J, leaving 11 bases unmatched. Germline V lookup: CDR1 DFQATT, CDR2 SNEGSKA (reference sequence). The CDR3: CSAKRALAGGYQETQYF. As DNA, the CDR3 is TGCAGTGCTAAGAGGGCTTTAGCGGGGGGATACCAAGAGACCCAGTACTTC.

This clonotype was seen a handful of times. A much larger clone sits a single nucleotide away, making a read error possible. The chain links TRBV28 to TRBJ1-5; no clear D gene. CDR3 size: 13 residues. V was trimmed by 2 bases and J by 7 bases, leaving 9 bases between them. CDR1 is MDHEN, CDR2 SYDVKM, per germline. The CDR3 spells CASSLRAVQPQHF. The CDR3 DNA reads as TGTGCCAGCAGTTTACGGGCGGTACAGCCCCAGCATTTT.

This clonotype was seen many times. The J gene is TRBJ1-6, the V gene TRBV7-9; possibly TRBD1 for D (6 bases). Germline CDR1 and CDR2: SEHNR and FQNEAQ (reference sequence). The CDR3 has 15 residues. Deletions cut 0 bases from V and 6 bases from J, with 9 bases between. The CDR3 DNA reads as TGTGCCAGCAGCTTAGCGGACAGCCCTAATTCACCCCTCCACTTT. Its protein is CASSLADSPNSPLHF.

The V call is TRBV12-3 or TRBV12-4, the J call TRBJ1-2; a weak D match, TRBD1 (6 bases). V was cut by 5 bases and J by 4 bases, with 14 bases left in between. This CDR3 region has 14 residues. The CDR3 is CASSHKTGSYGYTF. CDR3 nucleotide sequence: TGTGCCAGCAGTCATAAAACAGGGAGCTATGGCTACACCTTC.

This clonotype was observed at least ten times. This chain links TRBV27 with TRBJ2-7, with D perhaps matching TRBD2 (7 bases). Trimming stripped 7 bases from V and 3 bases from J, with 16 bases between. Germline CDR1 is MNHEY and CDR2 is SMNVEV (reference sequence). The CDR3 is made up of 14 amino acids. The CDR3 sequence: CASTSAGHNYEQYF. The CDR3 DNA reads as TGTGCCAGCACCTCAGCGGGACACAACTACGAGCAGTACTTC.

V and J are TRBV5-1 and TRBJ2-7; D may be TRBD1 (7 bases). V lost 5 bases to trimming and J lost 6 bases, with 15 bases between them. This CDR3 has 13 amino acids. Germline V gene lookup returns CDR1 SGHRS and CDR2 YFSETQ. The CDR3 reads CASSDQGGGEQYF. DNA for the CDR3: TGCGCCAGCAGTGACCAGGGGGGAGGCGAGCAGTACTTC. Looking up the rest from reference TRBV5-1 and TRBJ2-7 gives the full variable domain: KAGVTQTPRYLIKTRGQQVTLSCSPISGHRSVSWYQQTPGQGLQFLFEYFSETQRNKGNFPGRFSGRQFSNSRSEMNVSTLELGDSALYLCASSDQGGGEQYFGPGTRLTVT.

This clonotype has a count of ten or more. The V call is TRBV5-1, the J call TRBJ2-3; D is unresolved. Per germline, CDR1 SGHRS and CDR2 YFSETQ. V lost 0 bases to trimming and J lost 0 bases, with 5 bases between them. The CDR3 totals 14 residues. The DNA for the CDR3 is TGCGCCAGCAGCTTGGCCCATAGCACAGATACGCAGTATTTT. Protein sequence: CASSLAHSTDTQYF.

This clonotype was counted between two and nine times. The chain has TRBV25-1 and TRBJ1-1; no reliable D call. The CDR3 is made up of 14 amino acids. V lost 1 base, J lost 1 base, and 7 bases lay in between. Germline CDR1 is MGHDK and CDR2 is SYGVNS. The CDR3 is CASSEWDGNTEAFF. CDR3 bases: TGTGCCAGCAGTGAATGGGATGGGAACACTGAAGCTTTCTTT.

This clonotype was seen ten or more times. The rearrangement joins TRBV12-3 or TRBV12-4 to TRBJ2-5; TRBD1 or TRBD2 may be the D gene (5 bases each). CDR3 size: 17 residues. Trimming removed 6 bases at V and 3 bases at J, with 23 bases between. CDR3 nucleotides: TGTGCCAGCAGCCCTAGAGGGGCTCCTTCGGCTAAAGAGACCCAGTACTTC. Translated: CASSPRGAPSAKETQYF.

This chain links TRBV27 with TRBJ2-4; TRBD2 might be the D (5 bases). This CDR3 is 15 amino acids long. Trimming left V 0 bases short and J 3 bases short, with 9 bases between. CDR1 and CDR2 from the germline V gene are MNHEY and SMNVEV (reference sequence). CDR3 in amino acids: CASSLSFGDKNIQYF. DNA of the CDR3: TGTGCCAGCAGTTTATCTTTCGGGGACAAAAACATTCAGTACTTC.

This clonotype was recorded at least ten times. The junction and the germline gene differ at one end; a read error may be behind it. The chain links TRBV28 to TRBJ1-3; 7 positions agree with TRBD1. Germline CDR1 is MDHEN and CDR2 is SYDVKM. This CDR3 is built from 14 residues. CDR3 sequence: CASSSSPLPGQASF. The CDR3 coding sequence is TGTGCCAGCAGTTCCTCACCTTTACCCGGACAGGCGTCTTTT.

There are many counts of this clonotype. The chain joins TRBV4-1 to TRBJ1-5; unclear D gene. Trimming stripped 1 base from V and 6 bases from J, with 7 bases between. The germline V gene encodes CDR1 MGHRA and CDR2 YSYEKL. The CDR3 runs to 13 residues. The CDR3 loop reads CASSQGFTQPQHF. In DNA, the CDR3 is TGCGCCAGCAGCCAAGGATTTACTCAGCCCCAGCATTTT.

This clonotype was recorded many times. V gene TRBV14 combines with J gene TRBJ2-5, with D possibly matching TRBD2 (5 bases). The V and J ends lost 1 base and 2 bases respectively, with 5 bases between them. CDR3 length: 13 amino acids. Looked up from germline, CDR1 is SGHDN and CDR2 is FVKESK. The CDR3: CASSQGTQETQYF. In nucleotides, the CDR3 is TGTGCCAGCAGCCAAGGGACTCAAGAGACCCAGTACTTC.

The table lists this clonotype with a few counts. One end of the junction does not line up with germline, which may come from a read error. Here the CDR3 reads CASSAPDSYGHTF. Written as DNA, the CDR3 is TGTGCCAGCAGCGCCCCGGACAGCTATGGCCACACCTTC. The J gene is TRBJ1-2, the V gene TRBV11-1, with a tentative D call TRBD1 (6 bases). Germline CDR1 SGHAT, CDR2 FQDESV (reference sequence). This CDR3 has 13 amino acids.

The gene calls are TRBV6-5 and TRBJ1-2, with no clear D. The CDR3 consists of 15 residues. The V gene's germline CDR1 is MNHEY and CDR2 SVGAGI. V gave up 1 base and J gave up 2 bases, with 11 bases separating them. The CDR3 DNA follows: TGTGCCAGCAGTTACTTGCCGGACGGAAACTATGGCTACACCTTC. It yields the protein CASSYLPDGNYGYTF.

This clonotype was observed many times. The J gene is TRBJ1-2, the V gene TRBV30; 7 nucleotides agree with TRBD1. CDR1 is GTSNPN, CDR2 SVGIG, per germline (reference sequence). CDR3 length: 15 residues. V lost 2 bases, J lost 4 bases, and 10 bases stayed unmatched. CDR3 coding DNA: TGTGCCTGGAGTTTAACCCGACAGGGCCGCTATGGCTACACCTTC. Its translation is CAWSLTRQGRYGYTF.